This paragraph reports one TCR beta chain. Its specificity is not known. The quantity of total RNA per TCR library was 3500 ng. TCRdb reprocessed the 5' RACE reads and stores each CDR3 protein as one record, lacking DNA. The repertoire table contains about 210,000 distinct CDR3 sequences. The sample comes from a study of monozygotic twins with inflammatory bowel disease. Findings of the study overall: Repertoire similarity did not differ between concordant and discordant twins, possibly owing to limited power. Repertoires of patients may have been made more variable by differing immunosuppressive treatments.

The origin of this receptor is a human donor with ulcerative colitis or Crohn's disease, or a healthy co-twin of an affected twin (not recorded which). The sample comprised blood.

CDR3 protein: CASRDRPGQGVYGYTF. V and J are TRBV3-1 and TRBJ1-2; TCRdb's D call, TRBD1, is unchecked because there is no DNA. This CDR3 region has 16 residues. Germline CDR1 is LGHDT and CDR2 is YNNKEL (reference sequence). The variable domain in full, with the rest retrieved from reference TRBV3-1 and TRBJ1-2, is DTAVSQTPKYLVTQMGNDKSIKCEQNLGHDTMYWYKQDSKKFLKIMFSYNNKELIINETVPNRFSPKSPDKAHLNLHINSLELGDSAVYFCASRDRPGQGVYGYTFGSGTRLTVV.